Listed here are 2 T cell receptor beta chains from one sample, sequenced in a study of blood T cell repertoires in COVID-19. Some clones are missing from TCRdb's copy, which holds only in-frame ones; the method was immunoSEQ multiplex PCR. Altogether around 300,000 clones are present, over 75% being singletons, with the ten largest covering just over 7%. Sequencing was carried out using peripheral blood. The source is a human donor in a cohort sampled during active COVID-19.

The chain uses TRBV5-1 and TRBJ2-2, with D possibly being TRBD1 (6 bases). Germline V CDR1 and CDR2: SGHRS, YFSETQ. The CDR3 contains 14 residues. Trimming removed 5 bases from V and 6 bases from J, with 14 bases in between. In DNA form, the CDR3 reads TGCGCCAGCAGAGTGGACAGTCGGGCCGGGGAGCTGTTTTTT. Protein sequence: CASRVDSRAGELFF.

In its sample, this clone was seen once. The V call is TRBV24-1, the J call TRBJ2-3; D not certain. In germline, CDR1 is KGHDR, CDR2 SFDVKD. The V and J ends lost 3 bases and 6 bases respectively, with 6 bases between them. The CDR3 runs to 12 residues. In DNA form, the CDR3 reads TGTGCCACCAGTGATCTTATCGATACGCAGTATTTT. This codes for CATSDLIDTQYF.